Sequencing of this TCR beta chain was carried out in a study of control samples from healthy donors and cancer patients. V dropped 7 bases and J dropped 8; count of bases not matched to a gene: 9. The CDR3 has 14 amino acids. Germline loops: CDR1 MNHEY, CDR2 SVGAGI. Only in-frame clones appear in the TCRdb table, and some are missing; sequencing was by immunoSEQ multiplex PCR. This table holds about 140,000 clones, 94% found once. The sequencing input was blood. This receptor was identified in a man aged 35-49 years in good health. V usage is TRBV6-5 and J usage is TRBJ2-1, with 9 nucleotides matching TRBD1. Written as DNA, the CDR3 is TGTGCCAGCACCCGACAGGGGGTCGACTATGAGCAGTTCTTC. Protein product: CASTRQGVDYEQFF.